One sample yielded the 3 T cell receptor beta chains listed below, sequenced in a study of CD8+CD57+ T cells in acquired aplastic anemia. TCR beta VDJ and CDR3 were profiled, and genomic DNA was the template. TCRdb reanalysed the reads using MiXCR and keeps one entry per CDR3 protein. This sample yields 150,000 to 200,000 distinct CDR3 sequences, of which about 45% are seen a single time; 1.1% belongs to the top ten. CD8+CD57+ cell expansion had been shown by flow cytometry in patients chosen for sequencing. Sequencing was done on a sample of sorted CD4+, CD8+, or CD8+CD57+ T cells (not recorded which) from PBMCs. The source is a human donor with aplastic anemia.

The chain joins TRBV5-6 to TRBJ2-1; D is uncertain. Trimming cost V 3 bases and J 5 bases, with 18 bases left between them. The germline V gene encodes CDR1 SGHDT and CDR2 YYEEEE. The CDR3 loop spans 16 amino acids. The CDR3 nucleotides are TGTGCCAGCAGCTCCCTAGGTGGGGTTGGCGACAATGAGCAGTTCTTC. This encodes CASSSLGGVGDNEQFF.

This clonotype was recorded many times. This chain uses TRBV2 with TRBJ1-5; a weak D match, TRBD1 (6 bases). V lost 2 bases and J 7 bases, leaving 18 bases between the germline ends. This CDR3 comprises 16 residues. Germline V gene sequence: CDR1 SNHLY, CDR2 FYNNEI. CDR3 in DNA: TGTGCCAGCAGTGAACAGGGAAGGGTCGGGGGCCAGCCCCAGCATTTT. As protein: CASSEQGRVGGQPQHF.

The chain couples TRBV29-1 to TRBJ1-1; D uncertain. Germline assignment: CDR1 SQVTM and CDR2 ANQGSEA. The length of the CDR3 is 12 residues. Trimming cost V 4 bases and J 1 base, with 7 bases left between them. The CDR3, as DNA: TGCAGCGTTGGTCTAGAGAACACTGAAGCTTTCTTT. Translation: CSVGLENTEAFF.